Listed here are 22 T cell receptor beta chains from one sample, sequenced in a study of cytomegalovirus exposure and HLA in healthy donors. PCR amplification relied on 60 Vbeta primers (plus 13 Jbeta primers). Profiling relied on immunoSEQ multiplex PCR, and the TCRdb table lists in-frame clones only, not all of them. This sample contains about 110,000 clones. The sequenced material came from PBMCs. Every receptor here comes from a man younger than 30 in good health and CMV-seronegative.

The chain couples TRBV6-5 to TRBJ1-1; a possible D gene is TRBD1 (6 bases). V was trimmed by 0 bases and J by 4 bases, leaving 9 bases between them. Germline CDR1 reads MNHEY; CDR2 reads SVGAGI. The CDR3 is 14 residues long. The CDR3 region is CASSYSTGSTEAFF. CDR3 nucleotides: TGTGCCAGCAGTTACTCGACAGGAAGCACTGAAGCTTTCTTT.

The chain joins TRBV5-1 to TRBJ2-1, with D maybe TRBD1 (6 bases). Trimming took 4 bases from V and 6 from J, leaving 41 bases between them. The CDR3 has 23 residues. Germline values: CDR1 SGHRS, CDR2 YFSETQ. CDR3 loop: CASSPQGLRIPNEQGKMGNEQFF. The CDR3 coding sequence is TGCGCCAGCAGCCCCCAGGGCCTAAGAATCCCGAACGAACAGGGAAAGATGGGCAATGAGCAGTTCTTC.

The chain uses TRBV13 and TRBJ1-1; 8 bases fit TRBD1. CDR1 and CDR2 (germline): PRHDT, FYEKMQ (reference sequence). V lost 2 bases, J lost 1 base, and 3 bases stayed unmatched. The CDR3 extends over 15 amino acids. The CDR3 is CASSLSGGRNTEAFF. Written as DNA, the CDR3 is TGTGCCAGCAGCTTATCAGGGGGCCGGAACACTGAAGCTTTCTTT.

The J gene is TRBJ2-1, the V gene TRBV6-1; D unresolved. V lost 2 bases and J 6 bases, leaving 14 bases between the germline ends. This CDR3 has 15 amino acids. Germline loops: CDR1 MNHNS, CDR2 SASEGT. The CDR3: CASSEPSLRFNEQFF. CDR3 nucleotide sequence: TGTGCCAGCAGTGAACCATCCTTGAGGTTCAATGAGCAGTTCTTC.

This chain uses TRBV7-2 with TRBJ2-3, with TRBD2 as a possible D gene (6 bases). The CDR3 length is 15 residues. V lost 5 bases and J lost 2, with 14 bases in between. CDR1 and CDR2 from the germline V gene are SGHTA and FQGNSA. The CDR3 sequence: CASSRRDSITDTQYF. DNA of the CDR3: TGTGCCAGCAGCCGACGGGACTCAATCACAGATACGCAGTATTTT.

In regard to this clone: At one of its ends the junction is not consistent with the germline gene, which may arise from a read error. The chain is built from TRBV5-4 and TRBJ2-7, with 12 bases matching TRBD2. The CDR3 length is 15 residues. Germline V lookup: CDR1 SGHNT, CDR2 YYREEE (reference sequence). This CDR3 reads CASSSASGGAYGQYF. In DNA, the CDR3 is TGTGCCAGCAGCTCTGCTAGCGGGGGGGCTTACGGGCAGTACTTC.

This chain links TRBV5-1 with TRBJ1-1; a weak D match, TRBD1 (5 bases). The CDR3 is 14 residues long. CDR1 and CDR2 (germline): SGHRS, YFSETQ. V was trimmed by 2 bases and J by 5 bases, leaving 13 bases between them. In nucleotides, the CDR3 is TGCGCCAGCAGCTTCCGTCCGGGGGAGACTGAAGCTTTCTTT. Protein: CASSFRPGETEAFF.

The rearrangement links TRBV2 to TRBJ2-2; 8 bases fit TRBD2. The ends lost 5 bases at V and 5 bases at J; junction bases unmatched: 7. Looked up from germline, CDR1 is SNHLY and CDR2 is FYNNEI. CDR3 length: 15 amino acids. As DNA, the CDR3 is TGTGCCAGCAGTCAAATTATAGCGGGAACCGGGGAGCTGTTTTTT. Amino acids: CASSQIIAGTGELFF.

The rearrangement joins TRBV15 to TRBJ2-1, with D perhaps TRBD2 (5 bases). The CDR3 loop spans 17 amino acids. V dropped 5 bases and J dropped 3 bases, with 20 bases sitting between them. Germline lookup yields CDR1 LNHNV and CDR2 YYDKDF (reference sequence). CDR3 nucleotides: TGTGCCACCAGCTCCCCTCGGGGTGGGCGAGTCTACAATGAGCAGTTCTTC. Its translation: CATSSPRGGRVYNEQFF.

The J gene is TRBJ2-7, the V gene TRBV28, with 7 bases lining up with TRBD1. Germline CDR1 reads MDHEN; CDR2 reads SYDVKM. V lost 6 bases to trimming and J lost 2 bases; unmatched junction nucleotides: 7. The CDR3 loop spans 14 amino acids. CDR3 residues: CASSIDRVAYEQYF. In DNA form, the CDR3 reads TGTGCCAGCAGCATTGACAGGGTCGCCTACGAGCAGTACTTC.

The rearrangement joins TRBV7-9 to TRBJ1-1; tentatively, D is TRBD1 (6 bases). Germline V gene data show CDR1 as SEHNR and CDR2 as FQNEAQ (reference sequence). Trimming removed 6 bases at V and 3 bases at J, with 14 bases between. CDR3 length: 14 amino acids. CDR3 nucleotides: TGTGCCAGCAGAATCGGACAGAGCTACACTGAAGCTTTCTTT. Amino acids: CASRIGQSYTEAFF. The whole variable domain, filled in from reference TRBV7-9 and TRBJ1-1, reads DTGVSQNPRHKITKRGQNVTFRCDPISEHNRLYWYRQTLGQGPEFLTYFQNEAQLEKSRLLSDRFSAERPKGSFSTLEIQRTEQGDSAMYLCASRIGQSYTEAFFGQGTRLTVV.

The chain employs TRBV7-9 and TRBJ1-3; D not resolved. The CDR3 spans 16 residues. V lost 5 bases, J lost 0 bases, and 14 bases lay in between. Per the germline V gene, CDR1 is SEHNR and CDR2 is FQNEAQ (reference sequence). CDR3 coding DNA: TGTGCCAGCAGCCCCCCGGAGGACGGCTCTGGAAACACCATATATTTT. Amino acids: CASSPPEDGSGNTIYF.

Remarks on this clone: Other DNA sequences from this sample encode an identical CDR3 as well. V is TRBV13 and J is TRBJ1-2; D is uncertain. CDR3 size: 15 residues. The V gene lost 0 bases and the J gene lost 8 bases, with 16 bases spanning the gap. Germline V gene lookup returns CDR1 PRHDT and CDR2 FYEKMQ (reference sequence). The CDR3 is CASSLGYGEGRGYTF. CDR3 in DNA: TGTGCCAGCAGCTTAGGTTACGGGGAAGGACGCGGCTACACCTTC.

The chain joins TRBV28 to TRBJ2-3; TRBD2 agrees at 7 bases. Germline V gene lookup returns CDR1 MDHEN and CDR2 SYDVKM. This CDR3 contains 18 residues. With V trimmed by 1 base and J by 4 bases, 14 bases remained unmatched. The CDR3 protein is CASSLSASGLRGSDTQYF. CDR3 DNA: TGTGCCAGCAGTTTATCGGCTAGCGGACTCCGAGGCTCAGATACGCAGTATTTT.

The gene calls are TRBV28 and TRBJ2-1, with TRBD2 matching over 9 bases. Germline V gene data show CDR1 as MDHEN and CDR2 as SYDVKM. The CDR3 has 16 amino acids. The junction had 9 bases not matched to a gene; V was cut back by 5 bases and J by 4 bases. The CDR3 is CASSQPRGRAYNEQFF. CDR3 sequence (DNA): TGTGCCAGCAGTCAGCCGCGCGGGAGGGCGTACAATGAGCAGTTCTTC.

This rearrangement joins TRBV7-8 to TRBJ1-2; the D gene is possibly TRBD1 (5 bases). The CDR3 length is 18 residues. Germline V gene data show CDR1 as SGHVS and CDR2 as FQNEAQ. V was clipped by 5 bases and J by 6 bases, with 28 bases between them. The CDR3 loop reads CASSLTNNLGGGRNGYTF. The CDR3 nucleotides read TGTGCCAGCAGCCTAACCAACAATTTGGGGGGAGGACGGAATGGCTACACCTTC.

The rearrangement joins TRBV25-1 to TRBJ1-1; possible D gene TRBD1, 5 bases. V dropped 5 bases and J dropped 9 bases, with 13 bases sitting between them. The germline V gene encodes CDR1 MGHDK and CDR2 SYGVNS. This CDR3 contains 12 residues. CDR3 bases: TGTGCCAGCAGTCCCGGGGGGGGGAAAGCTTTCTTT. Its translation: CASSPGGGKAFF.

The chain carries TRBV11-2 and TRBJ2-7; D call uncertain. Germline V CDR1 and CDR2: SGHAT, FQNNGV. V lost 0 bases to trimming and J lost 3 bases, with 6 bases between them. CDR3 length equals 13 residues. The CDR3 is CASSLEVSYEQYF. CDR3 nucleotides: TGTGCCAGCAGCTTAGAAGTGAGCTACGAGCAGTACTTC.

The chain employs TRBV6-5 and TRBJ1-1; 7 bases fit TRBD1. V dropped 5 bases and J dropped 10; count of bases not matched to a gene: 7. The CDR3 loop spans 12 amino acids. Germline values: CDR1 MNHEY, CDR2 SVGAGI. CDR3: CASSRDRVGAFF. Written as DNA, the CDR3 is TGTGCCAGCAGTCGAGACAGGGTGGGAGCTTTCTTT.

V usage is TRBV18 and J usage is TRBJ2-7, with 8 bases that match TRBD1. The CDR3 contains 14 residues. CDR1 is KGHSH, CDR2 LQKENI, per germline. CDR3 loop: CASVNRGSSYEQYF. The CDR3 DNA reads TGTGCGAGCGTGAACAGGGGGAGCTCCTACGAGCAGTACTTC.

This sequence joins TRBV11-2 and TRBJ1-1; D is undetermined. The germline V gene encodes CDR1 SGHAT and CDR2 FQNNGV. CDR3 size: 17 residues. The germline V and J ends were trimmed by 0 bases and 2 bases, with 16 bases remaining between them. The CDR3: CASSLEGGPPANTEAFF. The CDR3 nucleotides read TGTGCCAGCAGCTTAGAGGGAGGGCCGCCCGCTAACACTGAAGCTTTCTTT.

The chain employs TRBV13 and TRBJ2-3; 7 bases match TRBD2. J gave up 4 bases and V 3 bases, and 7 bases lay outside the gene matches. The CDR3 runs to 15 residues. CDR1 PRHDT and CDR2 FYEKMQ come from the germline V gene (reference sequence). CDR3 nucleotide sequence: TGTGCCAGCAGCTTGAGGACTAGTGAAGCAGATACGCAGTATTTT. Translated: CASSLRTSEADTQYF.